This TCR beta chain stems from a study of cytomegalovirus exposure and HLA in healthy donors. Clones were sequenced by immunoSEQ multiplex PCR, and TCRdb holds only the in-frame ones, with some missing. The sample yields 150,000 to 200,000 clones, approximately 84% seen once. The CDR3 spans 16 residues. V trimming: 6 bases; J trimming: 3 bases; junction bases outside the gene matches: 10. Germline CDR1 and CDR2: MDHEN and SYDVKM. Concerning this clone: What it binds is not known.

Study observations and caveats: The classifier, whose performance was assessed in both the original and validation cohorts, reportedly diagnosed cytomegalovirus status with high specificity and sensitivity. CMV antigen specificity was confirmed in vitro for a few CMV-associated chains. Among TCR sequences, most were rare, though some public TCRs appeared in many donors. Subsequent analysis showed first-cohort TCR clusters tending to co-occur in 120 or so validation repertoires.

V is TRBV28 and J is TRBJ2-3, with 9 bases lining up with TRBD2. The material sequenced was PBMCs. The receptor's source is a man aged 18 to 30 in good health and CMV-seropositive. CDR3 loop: CASSYLAGELTDTQYF. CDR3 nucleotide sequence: TGTGCCAGCAGCTATTTAGCGGGAGAGCTGACAGATACGCAGTATTTT.